This T cell receptor (beta chain) was retrieved from a study of cytomegalovirus exposure and HLA in healthy donors. 13 Jbeta primers and 60 Vbeta primers were used for the PCR. Sequencing used immunoSEQ multiplex PCR; TCRdb keeps in-frame clones, though not all of them. Of about 130,000 clones in the sample, about two thirds were seen once. Per the germline V gene, CDR1 is MNHEY and CDR2 is SMNVEV (reference sequence). The length of the CDR3 is 14 residues. The junction had 5 bases not matched to a gene; V was cut back by 5 bases and J by 3 bases. Concerning this clone itself: Antigen: not known.

Study conclusions and caveats: The study labeled more than 150 TCR beta chains cytomegalovirus-associated. HLA allele associations emerged for roughly 16,000 TCR beta sequences in a later analysis, at 0.05 false discovery rate.

The sequencing sample was made of PBMCs. The sequence derives from a man aged 30 to 45 in good health and CMV-seronegative. This chain uses TRBV27 with TRBJ2-3; 7 nucleotides match TRBD2. DNA of the CDR3: TGTGCCAGCAGTCCGACTAGCAGAACAGATACGCAGTATTTT. Residues: CASSPTSRTDTQYF.